This TCR beta chain was sequenced for a study of T cell changes during pregnancy in multiple sclerosis. Sequenced by immunoSEQ multiplex PCR; TCRdb stores in-frame clones only, minus some. The table has tens of thousands of clones, more than 85% seen once. V gave up 7 bases and J gave up 2 bases, with 17 bases separating them. The length of the CDR3 is 15 residues. CDR1 is SGDLS, CDR2 YYNGEE, per germline. This receptor was obtained from a female donor with multiple sclerosis, enrolled in a pregnancy study. The sequencing used CD8+ T cells from peripheral blood mononuclear cells, collected before pregnancy. The chain links TRBV9 to TRBJ2-3, with unresolved D. For the CDR3, the DNA is TGTGCCAGCGGAAAAGACGGCAGGTTCACAGATACGCAGTATTTT. Its protein is CASGKDGRFTDTQYF. Drawing the rest from reference TRBV9 and TRBJ2-3, the complete variable domain is DSGVTQTPKHLITATGQRVTLRCSPRSGDLSVYWYQQSLDQGLQFLIQYYNGEERAKGNILERFSAQQFPDLHSELNLSSLELGDSALYFCASGKDGRFTDTQYFGPGTRLTVL.